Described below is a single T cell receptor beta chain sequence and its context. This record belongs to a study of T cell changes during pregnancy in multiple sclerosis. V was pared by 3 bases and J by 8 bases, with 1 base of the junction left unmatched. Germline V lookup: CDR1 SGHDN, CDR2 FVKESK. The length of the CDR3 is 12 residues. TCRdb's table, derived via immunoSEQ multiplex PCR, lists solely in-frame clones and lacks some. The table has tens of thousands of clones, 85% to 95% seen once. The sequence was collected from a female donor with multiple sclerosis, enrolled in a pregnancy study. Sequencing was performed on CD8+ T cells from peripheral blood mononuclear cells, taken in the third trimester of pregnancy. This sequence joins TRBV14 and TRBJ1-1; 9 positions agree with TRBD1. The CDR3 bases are TGTGCCAGCAGCCACACAGGGGGCGAAGCTTTCTTT. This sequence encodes CASSHTGGEAFF.